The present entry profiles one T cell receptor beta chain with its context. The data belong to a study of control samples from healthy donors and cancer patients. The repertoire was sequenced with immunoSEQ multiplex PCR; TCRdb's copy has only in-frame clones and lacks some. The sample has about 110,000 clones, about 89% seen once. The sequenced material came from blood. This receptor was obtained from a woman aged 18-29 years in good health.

CDR3 in amino acids: CASSFDSALYNEQFF. The CDR3 DNA reads TGTGCCAGCAGCTTCGACAGTGCCCTCTACAATGAGCAGTTCTTC. The gene calls are TRBV7-2 and TRBJ2-1, with D tentatively TRBD1 (5 bases). The CDR3 is 15 amino acids. V lost 3 bases and J 3 bases, leaving 12 bases between the germline ends. Germline V gives CDR1 SGHTA, CDR2 FQGNSA.